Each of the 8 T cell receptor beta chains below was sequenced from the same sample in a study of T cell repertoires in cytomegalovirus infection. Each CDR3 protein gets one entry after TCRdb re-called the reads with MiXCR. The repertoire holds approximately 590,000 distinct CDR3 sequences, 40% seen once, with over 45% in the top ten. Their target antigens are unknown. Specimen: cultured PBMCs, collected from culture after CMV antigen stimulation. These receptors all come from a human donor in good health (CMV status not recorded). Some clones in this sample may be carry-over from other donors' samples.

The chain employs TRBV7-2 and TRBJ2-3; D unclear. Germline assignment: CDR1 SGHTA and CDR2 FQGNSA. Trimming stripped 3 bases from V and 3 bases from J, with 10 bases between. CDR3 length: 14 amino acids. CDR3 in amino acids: CASSLKLLTDTQYF. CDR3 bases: TGTGCCAGCAGCTTGAAGCTACTTACAGATACGCAGTATTTT.

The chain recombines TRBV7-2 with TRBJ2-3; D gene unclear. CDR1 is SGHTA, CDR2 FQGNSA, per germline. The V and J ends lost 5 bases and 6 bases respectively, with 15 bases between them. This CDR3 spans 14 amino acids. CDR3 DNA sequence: TGTGCCAGCAGCCCGCCTGGTTCGGCGGATACGCAGTATTTT. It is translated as CASSPPGSADTQYF.

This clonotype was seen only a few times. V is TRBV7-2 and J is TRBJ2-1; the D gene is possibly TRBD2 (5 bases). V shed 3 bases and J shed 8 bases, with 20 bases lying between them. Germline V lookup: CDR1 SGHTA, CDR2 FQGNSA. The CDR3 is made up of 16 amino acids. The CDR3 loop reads CASSFFTLSGFDEQFF. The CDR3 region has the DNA TGTGCCAGCAGCTTCTTCACGCTGTCGGGGTTCGATGAGCAGTTCTTC.

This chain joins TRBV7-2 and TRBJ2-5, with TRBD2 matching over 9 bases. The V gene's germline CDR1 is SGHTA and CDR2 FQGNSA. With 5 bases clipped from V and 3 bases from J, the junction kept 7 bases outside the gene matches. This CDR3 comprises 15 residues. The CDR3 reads CASSTNRLAEETQYF. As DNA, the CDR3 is TGTGCCAGCAGCACAAATCGACTAGCGGAAGAGACCCAGTACTTC. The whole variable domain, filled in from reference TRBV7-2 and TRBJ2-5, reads GAGVSQSPSNKVTEKGKDVELRCDPISGHTALYWYRQSLGQGLEFLIYFQGNSAPDKSGLPSDRFSAERTGGSVSTLTIQRTQQEDSAVYLCASSTNRLAEETQYFGPGTRLLVL.

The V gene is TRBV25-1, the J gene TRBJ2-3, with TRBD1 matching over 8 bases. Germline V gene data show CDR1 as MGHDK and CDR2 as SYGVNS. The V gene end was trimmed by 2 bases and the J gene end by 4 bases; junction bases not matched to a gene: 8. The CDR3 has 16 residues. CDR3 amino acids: CASSEGQGALADTQYF. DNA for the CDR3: TGTGCCAGCAGTGAAGGGCAGGGGGCTCTGGCAGATACGCAGTATTTT.

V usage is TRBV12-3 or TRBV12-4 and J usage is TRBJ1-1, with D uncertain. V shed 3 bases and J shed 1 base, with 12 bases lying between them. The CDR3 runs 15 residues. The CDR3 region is CASSFVPSSNTEAFF. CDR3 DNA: TGTGCCAGCAGTTTCGTCCCCAGTTCGAACACTGAAGCTTTCTTT.

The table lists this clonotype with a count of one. The CDR3 bases are TGTGCCAGCAGTTACCCGACCCTAGCGGGAGCCTACAATGAGCAGTTCTTC. It encodes CASSYPTLAGAYNEQFF. This chain connects TRBV6-5 to TRBJ2-1; 10 positions agree with TRBD2. V was clipped by 2 bases and J by 2 bases; unmatched bases: 6. There are 17 residues in the CDR3. The germline gives CDR1 MNHEY, CDR2 SVGAGI.

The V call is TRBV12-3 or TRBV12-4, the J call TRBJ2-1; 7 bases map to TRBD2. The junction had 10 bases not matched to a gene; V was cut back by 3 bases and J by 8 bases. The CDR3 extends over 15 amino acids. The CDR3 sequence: CASSFRAGEVYEQFF. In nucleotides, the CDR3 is TGTGCCAGCAGTTTTCGGGCGGGAGAGGTGTATGAGCAGTTCTTC.